These 23 T cell receptor beta chains came from one sample sequenced in a study of CD8+ T cells in alopecia areata. The sample's treatment: oral pan-JAK inhibitor, 5-10 mg twice daily. Extraction and reverse transcription of RNA yielded cDNA as the sequencing template. Sequencing was performed with immunoSEQ multiplex PCR; in TCRdb, only in-frame clones are kept and a portion is missing. The sample lists 130,000 to 150,000 clones; 82% were seen once. The sequences come from CD8+ T cells sorted from blood, collected at week 4, from a patient treated with tofacitinib. The receptor set was obtained from a human donor with alopecia areata.

This clone was seen a single time. The rearrangement joins TRBV6-5 to TRBJ2-3; D remains ambiguous. The CDR3 extends over 14 amino acids. Trimming removed 5 bases from V and 2 bases from J, with 11 bases in between. The germline V gene encodes CDR1 MNHEY and CDR2 SVGAGI. The CDR3: CASSQKTTTDTQYF. The CDR3 DNA follows: TGTGCCAGCAGTCAAAAAACAACCACAGATACGCAGTATTTT.

The chain uses TRBV29-1 and TRBJ2-1; D remains ambiguous. Germline assignment: CDR1 SQVTM and CDR2 ANQGSEA. The CDR3 covers 10 residues. Trimming cost V 4 bases and J 10 bases, with 8 bases left between them. The CDR3 region has the DNA TGCAGCGTTGTAACTATCGAGCAGTTCTTC. This codes for CSVVTIEQFF.

DNA of the CDR3: TGCGCCAGCAGCCAAGATGGCGGGCGGGAGACCCAGTACTTC. Translated: CASSQDGGRETQYF. This chain connects TRBV4-3 to TRBJ2-5; tentatively, D is TRBD2 (5 bases). CDR3 length: 14 amino acids. V lost 0 bases and J 5 bases, leaving 10 bases between the germline ends. CDR1 and CDR2 (germline): LGHNA, YSLEER.

V and J are TRBV29-1 and TRBJ2-7, with D possibly matching TRBD2 (5 bases). The CDR3 is made up of 13 amino acids. In germline, CDR1 is SQVTM, CDR2 ANQGSEA. V shed 2 bases and J shed 3 bases, with 11 bases lying between them. CDR3: CSVEILGFYEQYF. CDR3 bases: TGCAGCGTTGAAATACTAGGCTTCTACGAGCAGTACTTC.

The gene calls are TRBV2 and TRBJ2-2; D is unclear. The V gene's germline CDR1 is SNHLY and CDR2 FYNNEI. There are 14 residues in the CDR3. Trimming removed 2 bases at V and 0 bases at J, with 4 bases between. This CDR3 is CASSESPNTGELFF. CDR3 sequence (DNA): TGTGCCAGCAGTGAAAGCCCGAACACCGGGGAGCTGTTTTTT.

The chain has TRBV2 and TRBJ2-5, with 7 bases that match TRBD1. V gave up 6 bases and J gave up 1 base; unmatched junction bases: 8. Looked up from germline, CDR1 is SNHLY and CDR2 is FYNNEI. The CDR3 sequence is 15 residues long. The CDR3 is CASSQRQGLQETQYF. The CDR3 coding sequence is TGTGCCAGCAGCCAAAGACAGGGCCTCCAAGAGACCCAGTACTTC. The entire variable domain, with the rest obtained from reference TRBV2 and TRBJ2-5, is as follows: EPEVTQTPSHQVTQMGQEVILRCVPISNHLYFYWYRQILGQKVEFLVSFYNNEISEKSEIFDDQFSVERPDGSNFTLKIRSTKLEDSAMYFCASSQRQGLQETQYFGPGTRLLVL.

CDR3 protein: CASSQENSRSSYNSPLHF. CDR3 in DNA: TGTGCCAGCAGCCAAGAAAACAGCCGAAGCTCCTATAATTCACCCCTCCACTTT. The chain carries TRBV14 and TRBJ1-6, with unresolved D. The CDR3 has 18 amino acids. Germline V gene data show CDR1 as SGHDN and CDR2 as FVKESK. Trimming cost V 0 bases and J 0 bases, with 12 bases left between them.

This clone was detected only once. J is TRBJ2-2 and V is TRBV4-1; no reliable D call. Trimming cost V 0 bases and J 4 bases, with 9 bases left between them. Germline-derived CDR1 and CDR2 are MGHRA and YSYEKL. The CDR3 runs to 15 residues. CDR3 loop: CASSQEGFSTGELFF. CDR3 bases: TGCGCCAGCAGCCAAGAGGGCTTCTCCACCGGGGAGCTGTTTTTT.

This chain joins TRBV6-1 and TRBJ2-7, with 7 bases matching TRBD1. With 2 bases clipped from V and 5 bases from J, the junction kept 3 bases outside the gene matches. Looked up from germline, CDR1 is MNHNS and CDR2 is SASEGT. This CDR3 has 13 residues. CDR3 sequence: CASSENRGHEQYF. The CDR3, as DNA: TGTGCCAGCAGTGAAAACAGGGGCCACGAGCAGTACTTC.

The V gene is TRBV7-2, the J gene TRBJ2-7; D not certain. The V end lost 3 bases, the J end lost 6 bases, and 6 bases lay between the germline ends. Looked up from germline, CDR1 is SGHTA and CDR2 is FQGNSA. The CDR3 spans 11 residues. In DNA form, the CDR3 reads TGTGCCAGCAGCTTGGGTCGCGAGCAGTACTTC. It encodes CASSLGREQYF.

This chain links TRBV4-1 with TRBJ2-1, with D unclear. CDR1 is MGHRA and CDR2 is YSYEKL in the germline V gene. The CDR3 contains 12 residues. Trimming took off 3 bases at V and 10 bases at J, with 10 bases between the two ends. The CDR3 sequence: CASSHNLEEQFF. The CDR3 nucleotides read TGCGCCAGCAGCCATAATCTAGAGGAGCAGTTCTTC.

The V call is TRBV5-4, the J call TRBJ2-7, with 8 nucleotides matching TRBD2. CDR1 and CDR2 (germline): SGHNT, YYREEE (reference sequence). V trimming: 0 bases; J trimming: 7 bases; junction bases outside the gene matches: 3. The CDR3 length is 13 residues. The CDR3 sequence: CASSLERGKEQYF. The CDR3 bases are TGTGCCAGCAGCTTGGAGCGGGGGAAGGAGCAGTACTTC.

V usage is TRBV7-2 and J usage is TRBJ1-3; the D is unclear. Trimming removed 2 bases at V and 0 bases at J, with 11 bases between. The CDR3 runs 16 residues. Germline V lookup: CDR1 SGHTA, CDR2 FQGNSA. The CDR3 region is CASSLLRRPSGNTIYF. CDR3 DNA: TGTGCCAGCAGCTTATTGCGCAGGCCCTCTGGAAACACCATATATTTT. The complete variable domain, with remaining parts taken from reference TRBV7-2 and TRBJ1-3, reads GAGVSQSPSNKVTEKGKDVELRCDPISGHTALYWYRQSLGQGLEFLIYFQGNSAPDKSGLPSDRFSAERTGGSVSTLTIQRTQQEDSAVYLCASSLLRRPSGNTIYFGEGSWLTVV.

CDR3 DNA: TGTGCCAGCAGAGATCTAGTGGATACGCAGTATTTT. It translates to CASRDLVDTQYF. The J gene is TRBJ2-3, the V gene TRBV5-6, with no clear D. With 5 bases removed from V and 6 bases from J, the gap between germline ends came to 10 bases. Germline V gene sequence: CDR1 SGHDT, CDR2 YYEEEE. This CDR3 is built from 12 residues.

This clone has only one observation. This chain links TRBV6-1 with TRBJ2-3, with D uncertain. V shed 10 bases and J shed 5 bases, with 16 bases lying between them. Germline V gene sequence: CDR1 MNHNS, CDR2 SASEGT. CDR3 length: 13 residues. The DNA for the CDR3 is TGTGCCATTGACGCTTCAATGGGAGATACGCAGTATTTT. Residues: CAIDASMGDTQYF.

This clone occurred a few times. The same CDR3 can be traced to other DNA sequences in this sample. The chain joins TRBV29-1 to TRBJ2-2, with D possibly matching TRBD2 (6 bases). The CDR3 loop spans 14 amino acids. Germline CDR1 and CDR2: SQVTM and ANQGSEA. The V and J ends lost 6 bases and 0 bases respectively, with 11 bases between them. The CDR3 bases are TGCAGCGTCGCGGGACTGACGAACACCGGGGAGCTGTTTTTT. Encoded protein: CSVAGLTNTGELFF.

This clone was found a few times. V and J are TRBV7-9 and TRBJ1-1; D possibly corresponds to TRBD1 (6 bases). Germline CDR1 reads SEHNR; CDR2 reads FQNEAQ (reference sequence). The CDR3 totals 11 residues. Trimming took off 3 bases at V and 8 bases at J, with 7 bases between the two ends. CDR3 DNA: TGTGCCAGCAGCTTTGGACAGGAAGCTTTCTTT. Protein product: CASSFGQEAFF.

The chain has TRBV5-5 and TRBJ1-2; D is unresolved. The CDR3 totals 17 residues. Germline values: CDR1 SGHKS, CDR2 YYEKEE (reference sequence). V was cut by 4 bases and J by 4 bases, with 23 bases left in between. The CDR3 loop reads CASSPSMGGRSFYGYTF. In nucleotides, the CDR3 is TGTGCCAGCAGCCCCTCAATGGGAGGACGGAGCTTCTATGGCTACACCTTC.

The chain is built from TRBV30 and TRBJ2-7, with D unresolved. Trimming removed 1 base at V and 2 bases at J, with 12 bases between. The CDR3 covers 14 residues. CDR1 and CDR2 from the germline V gene are GTSNPN and SVGIG (reference sequence). The CDR3 loop reads CAWSGIGSPYEQYF. Written as DNA, the CDR3 is TGTGCCTGGAGTGGTATAGGGTCCCCCTACGAGCAGTACTTC.

The chain is built from TRBV4-3 and TRBJ2-3, with D maybe TRBD1 (6 bases). V was trimmed by 0 bases and J by 6 bases, leaving 10 bases between them. In germline, CDR1 is LGHNA, CDR2 YSLEER. This CDR3 has 14 amino acids. The DNA for the CDR3 is TGCGCCAGCAGCCAAGATGGGGGCAGTGATACGCAGTATTTT. Its protein product is CASSQDGGSDTQYF.

This rearrangement joins TRBV7-3 to TRBJ2-5; 11 nucleotides match TRBD2. CDR3 length: 15 amino acids. The V segment lost 5 bases and the J segment 5 bases; nucleotides outside the gene matches: 7. CDR1 is SGHTA, CDR2 FQGTGA, per germline. The CDR3 region is CASSMTSGVAETQYF. In nucleotides, the CDR3 is TGTGCCAGCAGCATGACTAGCGGGGTGGCCGAGACCCAGTACTTC. The variable domain in full, with the rest retrieved from reference TRBV7-3 and TRBJ2-5, is GAGVSQTPSNKVTEKGKYVELRCDPISGHTALYWYRQSLGQGPEFLIYFQGTGAADDSGLPNDRFFAVRPEGSVSTLKIQRTERGDSAVYLCASSMTSGVAETQYFGPGTRLLVL.

The V call is TRBV15, the J call TRBJ1-1; no definite D call. This CDR3 region has 16 residues. Germline values: CDR1 LNHNV, CDR2 YYDKDF (reference sequence). The V gene lost 7 bases and the J gene lost 0 bases, with 18 bases spanning the gap. Here the CDR3 reads CATTPQVTYMNTEAFF. The CDR3 DNA reads TGTGCCACCACCCCTCAGGTAACCTACATGAACACTGAAGCTTTCTTT.

In its sample, this clone was seen once. The V gene is TRBV10-3, the J gene TRBJ2-1; the match to TRBD2 covers 7 bases. The junction had 7 bases not matched to a gene; V was cut back by 0 bases and J by 2 bases. This CDR3 has 17 amino acids. Germline V lookup: CDR1 ENHRY, CDR2 SYGVKD. The CDR3 protein is CAISESVASGTYNEQFF. CDR3 coding DNA: TGTGCCATCAGTGAGTCCGTGGCTAGCGGAACCTACAATGAGCAGTTCTTC.